This TCR beta chain came from a study of blood T cell repertoires in COVID-19. Study context: Both acute and convalescent COVID-19 samples were obtained from the United States, Italy and Spain. Sample material is recorded as cDNA or gDNA derived from T cells, B-cell-depleted T cells, or PBMCs.

CDR3 size: 15 residues. Germline V gives CDR1 SGHTS, CDR2 YDEGEE. About this clone: One end of the junction fails to match germline, which may point to a read error.

A Seattle source enrolled patients during active infection and followed them longitudinally. Original processing methods: Reference gene primer amplification gave estimated nucleated cell counts. The assay was immunoSEQ multiplex PCR, and TCRdb's table has in-frame clones only and misses some. V and J calls and clone size are copied from that table; D and trimming were computed from the DNA. The data show about 430,000 clones, about 87% seen once. Input material: peripheral blood. This sequence originates from a man aged 18 to 35 with COVID-19, enrolled during active disease. This rearrangement joins TRBV5-8 to TRBJ2-2, with D possibly TRBD2 on 5 matching bases. In DNA, the CDR3 is TGTGCAAGCAAAAGTGGAGTTGGGAGAACCGGGGAGCTGTTTTTT. Translating it yields CASKSGVGRTGELFF.